This T cell receptor (beta chain) comes out of a study of CXCR3-negative and CXCR3-positive naive CD8 T cells. Germline-derived CDR1 and CDR2 are GTSNPN and SVGIG (reference sequence). The CDR3 is 13 amino acids. UMI-labeled 5' RACE TRB cDNA libraries were prepared from the cells. One entry per CDR3 protein, without DNA, is what TCRdb gives after re-calling the 5' RACE reads. The sample's table shows 85,000 to 120,000 distinct CDR3 sequences. The study's findings and limits: TRB CDR3s of CXCR3-positive naive cells were more hydrophobic than those of CXCR3-negative naive cells.

Comment on this clonotype: No antigen is known for it.

The sample consisted of naive CXCR3+ CD8+ T cells from blood. Subset here: CD45RO-CCR7+CD27+CD95- naive CD8+ T cells expressing CXCR3 (TNR3+). The receptor was derived from a human donor in good health. Some clones in this sample may be carry-over from other donors' samples. This chain links TRBV30 with TRBJ2-1; there is no DNA to check the TCRdb D call of TRBD2. This chain's CDR3 is CAWSVLGEGEQFF.